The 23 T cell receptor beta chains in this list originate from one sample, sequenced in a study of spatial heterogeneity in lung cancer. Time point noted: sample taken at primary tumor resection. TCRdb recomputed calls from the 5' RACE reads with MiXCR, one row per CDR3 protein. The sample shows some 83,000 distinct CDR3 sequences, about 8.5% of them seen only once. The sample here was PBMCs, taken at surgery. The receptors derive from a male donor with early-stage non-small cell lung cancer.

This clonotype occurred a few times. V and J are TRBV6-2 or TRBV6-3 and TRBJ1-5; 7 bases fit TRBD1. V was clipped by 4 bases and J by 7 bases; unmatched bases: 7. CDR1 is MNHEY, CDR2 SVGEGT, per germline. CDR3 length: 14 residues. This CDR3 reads CASSLQGIGQPQHF. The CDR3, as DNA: TGTGCCAGCAGTTTACAGGGGATTGGACAGCCCCAGCATTTT.

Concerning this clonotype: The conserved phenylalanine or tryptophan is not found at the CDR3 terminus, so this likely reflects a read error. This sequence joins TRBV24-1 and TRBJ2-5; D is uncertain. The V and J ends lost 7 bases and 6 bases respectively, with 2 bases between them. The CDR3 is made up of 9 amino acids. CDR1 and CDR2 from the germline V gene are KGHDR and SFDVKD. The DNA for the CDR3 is TGTGCCACCAGGAAGACCCAGTACTCC. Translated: CATRKTQYS.

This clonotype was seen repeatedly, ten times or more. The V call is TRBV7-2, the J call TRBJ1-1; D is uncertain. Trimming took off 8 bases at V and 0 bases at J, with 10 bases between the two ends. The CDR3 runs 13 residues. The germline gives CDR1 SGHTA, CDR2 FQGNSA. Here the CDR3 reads CASLIRLNTEAFF. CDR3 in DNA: TGTGCCAGCCTCATACGGCTGAACACTGAAGCTTTCTTT. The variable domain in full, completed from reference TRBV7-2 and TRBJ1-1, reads GAGVSQSPSNKVTEKGKDVELRCDPISGHTALYWYRQSLGQGLEFLIYFQGNSAPDKSGLPSDRFSAERTGGSVSTLTIQRTQQEDSAVYLCASLIRLNTEAFFGQGTRLTVV.

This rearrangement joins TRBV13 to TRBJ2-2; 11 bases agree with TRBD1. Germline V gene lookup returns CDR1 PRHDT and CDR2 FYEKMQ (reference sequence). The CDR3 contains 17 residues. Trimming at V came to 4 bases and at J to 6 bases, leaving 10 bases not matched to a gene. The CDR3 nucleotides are TGTGCCAGCAGCTCCGTCAAAGGACAGGGGGCAGCCGGGGAGCTGTTTTTT. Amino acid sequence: CASSSVKGQGAAGELFF.

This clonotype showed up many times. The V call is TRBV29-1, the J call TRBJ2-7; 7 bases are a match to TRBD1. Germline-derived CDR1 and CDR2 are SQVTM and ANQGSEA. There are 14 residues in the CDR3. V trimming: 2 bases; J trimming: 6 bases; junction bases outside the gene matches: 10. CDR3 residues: CSVENTGVLGEQYF. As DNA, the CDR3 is TGCAGCGTTGAAAATACAGGGGTTTTAGGCGAGCAGTACTTC.

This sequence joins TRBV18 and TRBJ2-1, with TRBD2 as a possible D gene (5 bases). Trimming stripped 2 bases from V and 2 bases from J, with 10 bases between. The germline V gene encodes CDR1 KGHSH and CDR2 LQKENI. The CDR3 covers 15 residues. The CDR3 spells CASSPGTGTYNEQFF. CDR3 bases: TGTGCCAGCTCACCAGGTACGGGGACCTACAATGAGCAGTTCTTC.

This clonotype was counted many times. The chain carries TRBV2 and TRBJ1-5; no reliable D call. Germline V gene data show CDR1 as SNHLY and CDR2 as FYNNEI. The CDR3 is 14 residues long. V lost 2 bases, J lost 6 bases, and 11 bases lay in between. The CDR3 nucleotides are TGTGCCAGCAGTGAAATCCCCGGAACTCAGCCCCAGCATTTT. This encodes CASSEIPGTQPQHF.

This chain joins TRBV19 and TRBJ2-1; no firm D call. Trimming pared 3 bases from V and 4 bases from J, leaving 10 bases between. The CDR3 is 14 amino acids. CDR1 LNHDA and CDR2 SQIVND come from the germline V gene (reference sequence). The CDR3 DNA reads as TGTGCCAGTAGTATCCGGCTGTTTTACAATGAGCAGTTCTTC. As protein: CASSIRLFYNEQFF.

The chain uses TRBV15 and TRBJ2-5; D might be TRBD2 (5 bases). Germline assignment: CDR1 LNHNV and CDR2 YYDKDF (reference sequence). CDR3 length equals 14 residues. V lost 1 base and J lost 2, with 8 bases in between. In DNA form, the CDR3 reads TGTGCCACCAGCAGAGGCGGGTCTCAAGAGACCCAGTACTTC. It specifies CATSRGGSQETQYF.

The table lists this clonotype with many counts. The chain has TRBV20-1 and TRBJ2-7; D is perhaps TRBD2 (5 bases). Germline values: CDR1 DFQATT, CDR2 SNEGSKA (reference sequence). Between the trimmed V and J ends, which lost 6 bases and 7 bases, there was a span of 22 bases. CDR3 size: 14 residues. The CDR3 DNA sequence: TGCAGTGCCCGCTTCCTGGGGATTTCGGGGGAGCAGTACTTC. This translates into CSARFLGISGEQYF.

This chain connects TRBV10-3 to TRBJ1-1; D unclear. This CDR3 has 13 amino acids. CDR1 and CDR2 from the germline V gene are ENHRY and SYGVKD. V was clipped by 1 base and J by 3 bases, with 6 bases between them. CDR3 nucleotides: TGTGCCATCAGTGAGTTGGGTCACACTGAAGCTTTCTTT. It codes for CAISELGHTEAFF.

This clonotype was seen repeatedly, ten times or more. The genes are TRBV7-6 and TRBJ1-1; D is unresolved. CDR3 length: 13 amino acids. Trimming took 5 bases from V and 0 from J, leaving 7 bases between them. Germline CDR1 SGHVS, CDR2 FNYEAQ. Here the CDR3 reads CASSNQMNTEAFF. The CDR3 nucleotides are TGTGCCAGCAGCAACCAGATGAACACTGAAGCTTTCTTT.

CDR3 nucleotides: TGTGCCAGCAGTTTAGTGCAGGGCCAAGAGACCCAGTACTTC. Amino acid sequence: CASSLVQGQETQYF. The genes are TRBV27 and TRBJ2-5; D possibly corresponds to TRBD1 (5 bases). V lost 2 bases and J 1 base, leaving 8 bases between the germline ends. Germline V gene lookup returns CDR1 MNHEY and CDR2 SMNVEV (reference sequence). The CDR3 has 14 residues.

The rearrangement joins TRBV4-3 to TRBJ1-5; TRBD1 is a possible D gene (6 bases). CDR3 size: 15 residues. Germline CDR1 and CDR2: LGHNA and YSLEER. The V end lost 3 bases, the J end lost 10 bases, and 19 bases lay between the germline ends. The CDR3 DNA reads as TGCGCCAGCAGCCAGGGCTGGGCACAGGGAGAACCCCAGCATTTT. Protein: CASSQGWAQGEPQHF.

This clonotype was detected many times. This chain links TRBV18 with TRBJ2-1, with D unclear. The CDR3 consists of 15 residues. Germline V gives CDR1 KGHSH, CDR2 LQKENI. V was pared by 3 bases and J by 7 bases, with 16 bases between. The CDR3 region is CASSPENGVGNEQFF. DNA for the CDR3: TGTGCCAGCTCACCTGAAAATGGAGTGGGTAATGAGCAGTTCTTC. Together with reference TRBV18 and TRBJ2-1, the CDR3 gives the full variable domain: NAGVMQNPRHLVRRRGQEARLRCSPMKGHSHVYWYRQLPEEGLKFMVYLQKENIIDESGMPKERFSAEFPKEGPSILRIQQVVRGDSAAYFCASSPENGVGNEQFFGPGTRLTVL.

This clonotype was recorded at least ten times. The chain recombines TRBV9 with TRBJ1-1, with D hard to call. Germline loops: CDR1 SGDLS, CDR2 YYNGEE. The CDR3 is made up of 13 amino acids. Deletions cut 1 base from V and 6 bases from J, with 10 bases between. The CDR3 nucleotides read TGTGCCAGCAGCGTAAAGGCCGGCTCTGAAGCTTTCTTT. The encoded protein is CASSVKAGSEAFF. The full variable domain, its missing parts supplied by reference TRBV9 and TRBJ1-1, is DSGVTQTPKHLITATGQRVTLRCSPRSGDLSVYWYQQSLDQGLQFLIQYYNGEERAKGNILERFSAQQFPDLHSELNLSSLELGDSALYFCASSVKAGSEAFFGQGTRLTVV.

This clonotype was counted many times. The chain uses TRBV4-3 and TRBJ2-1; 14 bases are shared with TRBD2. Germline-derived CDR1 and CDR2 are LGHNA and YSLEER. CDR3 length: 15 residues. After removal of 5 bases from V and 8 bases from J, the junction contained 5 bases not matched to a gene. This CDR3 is CASSLGLAGADEQFF. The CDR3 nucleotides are TGCGCCAGCAGCTTGGGACTAGCGGGAGCGGATGAGCAGTTCTTC.

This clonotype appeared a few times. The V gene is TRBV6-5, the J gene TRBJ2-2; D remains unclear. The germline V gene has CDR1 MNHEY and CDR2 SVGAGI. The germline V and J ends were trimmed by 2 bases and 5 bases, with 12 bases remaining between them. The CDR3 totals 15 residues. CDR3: CASSYRSTFTGELFF. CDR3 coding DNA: TGTGCCAGCAGTTACCGTTCTACCTTTACCGGGGAGCTGTTTTTT.

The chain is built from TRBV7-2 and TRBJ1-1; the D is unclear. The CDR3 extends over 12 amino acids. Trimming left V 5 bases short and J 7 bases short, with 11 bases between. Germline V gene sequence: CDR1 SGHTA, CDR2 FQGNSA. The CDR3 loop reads CASSPNRGEAFF. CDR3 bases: TGTGCCAGCAGCCCAAACCGGGGTGAAGCTTTCTTT.

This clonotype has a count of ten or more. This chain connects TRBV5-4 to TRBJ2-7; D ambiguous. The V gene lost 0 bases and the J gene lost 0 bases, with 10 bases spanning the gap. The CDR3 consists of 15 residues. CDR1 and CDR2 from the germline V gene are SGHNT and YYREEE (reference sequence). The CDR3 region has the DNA TGTGCCAGCAGCTTGGAATGGGGAAGCTCCTACGAGCAGTACTTC. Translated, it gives CASSLEWGSSYEQYF.

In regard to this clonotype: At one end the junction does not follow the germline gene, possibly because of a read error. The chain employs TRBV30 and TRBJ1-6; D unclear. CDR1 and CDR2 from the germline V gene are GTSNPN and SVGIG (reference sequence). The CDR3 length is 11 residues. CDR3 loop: CAWRNDSPHHF. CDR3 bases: TGTGCCTGGAGAAATGATTCACCCCACCACTTT.

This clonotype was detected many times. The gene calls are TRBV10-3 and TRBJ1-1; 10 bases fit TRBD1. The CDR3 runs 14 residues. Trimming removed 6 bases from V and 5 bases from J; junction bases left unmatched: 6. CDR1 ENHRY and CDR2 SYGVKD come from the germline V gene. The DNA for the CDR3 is TGTGCCATCAGGCCCGGGACAGGGGATACTGAAGCTTTCTTT. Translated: CAIRPGTGDTEAFF.

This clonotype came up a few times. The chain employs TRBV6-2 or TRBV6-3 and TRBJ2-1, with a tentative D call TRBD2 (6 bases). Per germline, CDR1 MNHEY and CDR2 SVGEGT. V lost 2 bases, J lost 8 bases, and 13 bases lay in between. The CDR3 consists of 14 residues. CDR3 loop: CASSYRGDLHEQFF. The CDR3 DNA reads TGTGCCAGCAGTTACAGAGGGGACTTGCATGAGCAGTTCTTC.